The entry below gives a single TCR beta chain sequence along with its context. This clonotype was seen a few times. Its antigen target is currently unknown. No base-level quality is on record; no much larger clone is a single base apart. A robust, sensitive protocol for the amplification, sequencing and analysis of TCRs was described in the study, in which 3' ligation of a UMI-containing oligonucleotide to TCR cDNA was used. For whole blood analysis, around 2.4 ml of peripheral blood was drawn from adult healthy volunteers into Tempus tubes, and RNA was extracted according to the manufacturer's instructions. Total RNA, without cell sorting, was DNase treated with RQ1 DNase before reverse transcription, targeting about 1 to 1,100 ng input. Libraries were prepared from skin biopsies and whole blood so that pipeline robustness could be tested in samples in which T cells form a minority population. This entry is derived from a study of naive and memory T cell subsets (dated by TCRdb to about 2017). Describing the broader study: According to the figure summarizing the samples, there were 10 blood donors, 7 tuberculin skin test biopsies and 3 saline control biopsies. PCR2 was typically run as a SYBR Green qPCR and stopped at a set threshold, although low-input samples could use end-point PCR of approximately 6 cycles instead. The study at large found these results: The RNA-based method was acknowledged to be potentially sensitive to changes in TCR transcripts with T cell activation and differentiation.

V lost 3 bases and J lost 3 bases; the stretch between them is 6 bases long. The germline V gene encodes CDR1 SGHAT and CDR2 FQNNGV. The CDR3 holds 12 amino acids from the cysteine to the phenylalanine. Only the CDR3 portion is preserved as DNA: 36 bases, with reading frame beginning at the first base. The library was generated by 5' RACE. The ligated cDNA was amplified by four rounds of PCR, in which nested alpha and beta constant region primers were used together with the SP2 primer. For the blood and skin samples, TCR RNA was reverse transcribed with SuperScript IV using primers for the alpha and beta constant regions. An oligonucleotide carrying the Illumina SP2 primer and a UMI was ligated to the cDNA 3' end using T4 RNA ligase 1. To prevent hairpin formation, the 12-nucleotide UMI was made up of two random hexamers with an eight-base spacer between them. From the second PCR onward, the TCR alpha and beta chain libraries were handled separately, and dual indexing was used for multiplexing. After pooling, the indexed libraries were analyzed by capillary electrophoresis and sequenced on either an Illumina MiSeq or NextSeq. PhiX DNA at roughly 4.5-7.5% was added to the libraries to raise base diversity and improve cluster recognition. The original pipeline was this. Demultiplexor took UMIs from read 2, joined the UMIs to the TCR sequence from read 1, and separated reads according to sample indices. V and J genes and V-J junctions were identified by Decombinator, which gave every TCR a five-part identifier that included V and J deletions. UMIs were used by Collapsinator to correct sequencing errors and PCR amplification heterogeneity, so that a UMI-based abundance was obtained for each TCR. CDR3Translator converted identifiers to nucleotide sequence, translated to amino acids, and extracted CDR3 regions using terminal motifs. Error-corrected alpha and beta TCR counts from blood and skin were compared after normalization to input RNA amount. TCRdb took the public reads, trimmed them with fastp at Q25, ran MiXCR for clone calling and kept in-frame beta chains. For every CDR3 protein sequence, its rows merge into one entry that carries the most common genes and DNA. These V and J calls rely on TCRdb rather than the paper's analysis. Recorded for this sample are about 62,000 distinct CDR3 sequences; 7% to 8% of them occurred a single time. Around 21% of the sample rests with the top ten.

This clonotype originated in a female donor in good health. The rearrangement combines TRBV11-2 with TRBJ2-7; TRBD1 is possibly the D segment (5 matching bases). This receptor has the CDR3 CASSFDSYEQYF. The sequence in DNA is TGTGCCAGCAGCTTCGACAGCTACGAGCAGTACTTC.